These 5 T cell receptor beta chains were sequenced from one sample in a study of cytomegalovirus exposure and HLA in healthy donors. The PCR was carried out with 60 Vbeta primers and 13 Jbeta primers. Produced via immunoSEQ multiplex PCR; TCRdb's table is partial and in-frame only. The table has roughly 160,000 clones, around three quarters seen once; the top ten hold roughly 2.1%. Source material: PBMCs. The receptors here all came from a man aged 50 to 60 in good health and CMV-seropositive.

The chain couples TRBV19 to TRBJ1-2, with TRBD1 as a possible D gene (5 bases). Germline lookup yields CDR1 LNHDA and CDR2 SQIVND (reference sequence). CDR3 length: 12 amino acids. V gave up 7 bases and J gave up 8 bases, with 14 bases separating them. CDR3 coding DNA: TGTGCCAGTATACAGCCAGGGTTCGGCTACACCTTC. This gives the protein CASIQPGFGYTF.

The chain joins TRBV4-1 to TRBJ2-3, with 11 bases lining up with TRBD2. The germline CDR1 and CDR2 sequences are MGHRA and YSYEKL. CDR3 length equals 16 residues. V shed 4 bases and J 1 base; nucleotides not matched to a gene: 4. The CDR3 reads CASSPLAGAGTDTQYF. As DNA, the CDR3 is TGCGCCAGCAGCCCACTAGCGGGGGCGGGCACAGATACGCAGTATTTT.

The chain carries TRBV6-6 and TRBJ2-1; D is perhaps TRBD2 (6 bases). Per germline, CDR1 MNHNY and CDR2 SVGAGI (reference sequence). This CDR3 has 16 residues. Trimming stripped 6 bases from V and 7 bases from J, with 22 bases between. DNA of the CDR3: TGTGCCAGCAGCCGGACTAACTACTTAGTGGGGAATGAGCAGTTCTTC. This gives the protein CASSRTNYLVGNEQFF.

The rearrangement joins TRBV7-9 to TRBJ2-5; no firm D call. CDR3 length equals 13 residues. The germline V and J ends were trimmed by 6 bases and 2 bases, with 10 bases remaining between them. Germline V gene data show CDR1 as SEHNR and CDR2 as FQNEAQ (reference sequence). The CDR3 coding sequence is TGTGCCAGCAGTAAGACTCTACAAGAGACCCAGTACTTC. Translating gives CASSKTLQETQYF.

This rearrangement joins TRBV6-1 to TRBJ2-1, with 10 bases aligning to TRBD2. Germline-derived CDR1 and CDR2 are MNHNS and SASEGT. CDR3 length: 14 amino acids. After removal of 8 bases from V and 4 bases from J, the junction contained 5 bases not matched to a gene. CDR3: CASWLSGGYNEQFF. DNA for the CDR3: TGTGCCAGCTGGCTTAGCGGGGGGTACAATGAGCAGTTCTTC.